The entry that follows covers one TCR beta chain sequence. These data come from a study of T cell changes during pregnancy in multiple sclerosis. Trimming at V came to 2 bases and at J to 2 bases, leaving 5 bases not matched to a gene. CDR1 and CDR2 (germline): MNHNS, SASEGT. The CDR3 is 15 residues long. The data were produced by immunoSEQ multiplex PCR, yet TCRdb's version contains in-frame clones alone and is incomplete. This sample has about 85,000 clones; roughly 92% occur once, and the top ten carry roughly 2.5%. The input for sequencing was peripheral blood, taken in the first trimester of pregnancy. This clonotype was obtained from a female donor with multiple sclerosis, enrolled in a pregnancy study. This rearrangement joins TRBV6-1 to TRBJ1-2, with TRBD1 identical over 7 bases. The CDR3 spells CASSERATGNYGYTF. The CDR3 bases are TGTGCCAGCAGTGAAAGGGCGACAGGGAACTATGGCTACACCTTC.